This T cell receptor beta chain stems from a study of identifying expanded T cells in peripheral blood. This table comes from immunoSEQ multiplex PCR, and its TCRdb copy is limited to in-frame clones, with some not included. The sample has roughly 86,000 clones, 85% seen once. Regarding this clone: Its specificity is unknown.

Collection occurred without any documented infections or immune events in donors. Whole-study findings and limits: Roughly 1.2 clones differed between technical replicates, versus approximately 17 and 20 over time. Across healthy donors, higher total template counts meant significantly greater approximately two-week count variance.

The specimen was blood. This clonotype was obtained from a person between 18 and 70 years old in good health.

The CDR3 sequence: CASSLTGAYGYTF. CDR3 DNA: TGTGCCAGCAGCTTGACAGGAGCATATGGCTACACCTTC. The genes are TRBV5-4 and TRBJ1-2, with a weak D call TRBD1 (5 bases). The CDR3 sequence is 13 residues long. Germline V lookup: CDR1 SGHNT, CDR2 YYREEE (reference sequence). The ends were cut back, 1 base at V and 5 bases at J, with 9 bases in the middle.